The 9 T cell receptor beta chains below were found in one sample sequenced in a study of blood T cell repertoires in COVID-19. The method was immunoSEQ multiplex PCR; TCRdb's version includes in-frame clones alone and lacks a portion of them. Of 140,000 to 150,000 clones in the sample, approximately 90% were seen once. Sequenced: peripheral blood. Receptors were obtained from a man aged 55-75 years with active or convalescent COVID-19.

V is TRBV7-9 and J is TRBJ2-4, with a possible D match to TRBD1 (6 bases). Trimming pared 0 bases from V and 5 bases from J, leaving 14 bases between. The CDR3 length is 16 residues. Germline CDR1 and CDR2: SEHNR and FQNEAQ (reference sequence). This chain's CDR3 is CASSLAPPEGENIQYF. CDR3 DNA sequence: TGTGCCAGCAGCTTAGCCCCCCCTGAGGGGGAAAACATTCAGTACTTC.

The genes are TRBV19 and TRBJ1-1; D uncertain. The ends were cut back, 4 bases at V and 1 base at J, with 7 bases in the middle. The germline CDR1 and CDR2 sequences are LNHDA and SQIVND (reference sequence). The CDR3 is 13 amino acids. The CDR3 coding sequence is TGTGCCAGTAGTAGTCAGCGGAACACTGAAGCTTTCTTT. It yields the protein CASSSQRNTEAFF.

The table lists this clone with a count of one. This chain uses TRBV4-1 with TRBJ1-3, with 7 bases aligning to TRBD1. V lost 1 base and J lost 0; bases outside the gene matches: 0. The germline CDR1 and CDR2 sequences are MGHRA and YSYEKL. This CDR3 has 15 amino acids. CDR3 in amino acids: CASSQGDSSGNTIYF. CDR3 sequence (DNA): TGCGCCAGCAGCCAAGGGGACAGCTCTGGAAACACCATATATTTT.

The chain has TRBV6-5 and TRBJ2-7, with D perhaps TRBD1 (6 bases). V was pared by 7 bases and J by 3 bases, with 13 bases between. This CDR3 is built from 13 residues. Germline V lookup: CDR1 MNHEY, CDR2 SVGAGI. The CDR3 region has the DNA TGTGCCAGCACTACAGGGATTAGCTACGAGCAGTACTTC. Its translation: CASTTGISYEQYF.

CDR3 DNA sequence: TGTGCCAGCAGTTATAGACTAGCGGGGGCAACAAGCTCCTACAATGAGCAGTTCTTC. Translating it yields CASSYRLAGATSSYNEQFF. The chain uses TRBV27 and TRBJ2-1, with 12 bases fitting TRBD2. Germline CDR1 MNHEY, CDR2 SMNVEV (reference sequence). This CDR3 spans 19 amino acids. With V trimmed by 4 bases and J by 0 bases, 10 bases remained unmatched.

This clone was detected a few times. The chain has TRBV7-8 and TRBJ2-7, with 7 positions matching TRBD1. The germline gives CDR1 SGHVS, CDR2 FQNEAQ. This CDR3 contains 14 residues. Losses at the gene ends were 4 bases for V and 7 bases for J; bases not matched to a gene: 10. CDR3 sequence (DNA): TGTGCCAGCAGCTCTCAGGGGGAAGTGAGTGAGCAGTACTTC. Protein: CASSSQGEVSEQYF.

This clone has only a few counts. The DNA for the CDR3 is TGTGCCATCAGTGAGTCGAGGAGGGCTGAAGCTTTCTTT. Protein: CAISESRRAEAFF. The rearrangement uses TRBV10-3 and TRBJ1-1, with D unclear. This CDR3 has 13 residues. CDR1 is ENHRY, CDR2 SYGVKD, per germline. V lost 0 bases and J lost 6, with 8 bases in between.

The J gene is TRBJ2-1, the V gene TRBV28; perhaps TRBD2 as D (7 bases). This CDR3 contains 15 residues. Trimming took off 2 bases at V and 4 bases at J, with 12 bases between the two ends. The germline V gene has CDR1 MDHEN and CDR2 SYDVKM. In DNA form, the CDR3 reads TGTGCCAGCAGTTTAGGGGGGGGCAGGTACAATGAGCAGTTCTTC. It is translated as CASSLGGGRYNEQFF.

V and J are TRBV9 and TRBJ2-1; 8 bases line up with TRBD2. The CDR3 length is 16 residues. The V and J ends lost 1 base and 3 bases, in that order; junction bases with no gene match: 6. Germline V gene lookup returns CDR1 SGDLS and CDR2 YYNGEE. CDR3 region: CASSVQGGRIYNEQFF. The DNA for the CDR3 is TGTGCCAGCAGCGTACAAGGCGGGAGGATCTACAATGAGCAGTTCTTC.